The TCR beta chain described here comes from a study of shared clonotypes between healthy human individuals. Study outcomes and limitations: Richness estimates generally favored naive over memory subsets.

With respect to this clone: Its antigen is unidentified.

This table comes from immunoSEQ multiplex PCR, and its TCRdb copy is limited to in-frame clones, with some not included. The sample carries approximately 1,000,000 clones, approximately 80% recorded once. Division of CD4+ cells produced a CD45RA+ naive subset and a CD45RA-negative memory subset. The CDR3 loop spans 12 amino acids. V gave up 4 bases and J gave up 0 bases, with 7 bases separating them. Germline V lookup: CDR1 SQVTM, CDR2 ANQGSEA. V is TRBV29-1 and J is TRBJ2-7; D not resolved. This TCR was recovered from a man younger than 30 in good health. Some clones in this sample may be carry-over from other donors' samples. Sequencing used memory CD4+ T cells from PBMCs. Subset here: CD45RA-negative fraction. The CDR3 DNA reads as TGCAGCGTTGGACCGGGCTCCTACGAGCAGTACTTC. It encodes CSVGPGSYEQYF.